This TCR beta chain originates from a study of cytomegalovirus exposure and HLA in healthy donors. Study information: Of the donors genotyped, about 410 in all, 75% to 85% fell in the Caucasian-associated ancestry cluster. Broader study findings: Presence/absence comparisons presumed near-even sequencing depth among donors. Several of the most significant clusters appeared linked to common viral pathogens, based on a later analysis. When analyzed later, the rates of TCR association showed variation by HLA locus, with DRB1 the most and HLA-C the fewest.

The PCR contained 60 Vbeta and 13 Jbeta primers. Data came from immunoSEQ multiplex PCR; TCRdb stores just in-frame clones and leaves some out. The sample carries 120,000 or so clones, about four fifths recorded once. Notes on this clone: The antigen is undetermined.

The germline CDR1 and CDR2 sequences are SQVTM and ANQGSEA. The CDR3 extends over 13 amino acids. Trimming left V 2 bases short and J 5 bases short, with 13 bases between. Sequenced sample: PBMCs. V gene TRBV29-1 combines with J gene TRBJ2-7, with D tentatively TRBD2 (7 bases). This clonotype originated in a male donor in good health and CMV-seropositive. CDR3 loop: CSVEMGGRDEQYF. The CDR3, as DNA: TGCAGCGTTGAAATGGGGGGGCGGGACGAGCAGTACTTC.